The next 20 T cell receptor beta chains were all read from a single sample in a study of beta chain features in type 1 diabetes. General observations from the study: TCRB CDR3s from Type 1 diabetes patients were moderately but significantly shorter in all four CD4+ subsets.

No antigen has been assigned to these receptors. Every bit of the isolated RNA underwent reverse transcription, so sequencing read expressed TCRB transcripts. Repertoires were generated with immunoSEQ multiplex PCR, while TCRdb's copy carries only in-frame clones and drops some. Altogether fewer than 200,000 clones are present, about a tenth being singletons, with the ten largest covering roughly 0.5%. Specimen: central memory CD4+ T cells from blood. The origin of the receptors is a man aged 30 to 39 with type 1 diabetes.

The CDR3 sequence: CASSRGQNEKLFF. In DNA, the CDR3 is TGTGCCAGCAGCCGGGGACAAAATGAAAAACTGTTTTTT. The V and J genes are TRBV7-9 and TRBJ1-4; TRBD1 is a possible D gene (6 bases). V was shortened by 5 bases and J by 5 bases, with 9 bases between the two germline ends. Per the germline V gene, CDR1 is SEHNR and CDR2 is FQNEAQ (reference sequence). The CDR3 loop spans 13 amino acids.

This clone appeared a few times. The CDR3 region is CSVEQGARTEAFF. For the CDR3, the DNA is TGCAGCGTTGAACAGGGGGCCCGGACTGAAGCTTTCTTT. V and J are TRBV29-1 and TRBJ1-1, with 8 bases fitting TRBD1. Germline CDR1 reads SQVTM; CDR2 reads ANQGSEA. CDR3 length: 13 residues. J gave up 5 bases and V 2 bases, and 4 bases lay outside the gene matches. The entire variable domain, with the rest obtained from reference TRBV29-1 and TRBJ1-1, is as follows: SAVISQKPSRDICQRGTSLTIQCQVDSQVTMMFWYRQQPGQSLTLIATANQGSEATYESGFVIDKFPISRPNLTFSTLTVSNMSPEDSSIYLCSVEQGARTEAFFGQGTRLTVV.

This clone was detected a few times. V and J are TRBV7-2 and TRBJ2-7, with 12 bases aligning to TRBD2. V dropped 5 bases and J dropped 7; count of bases not matched to a gene: 15. The CDR3 length is 17 residues. The germline V gene has CDR1 SGHTA and CDR2 FQGNSA. This CDR3 is CASSPPSGRAMGGEQYF. For the CDR3, the DNA is TGTGCCAGCAGCCCCCCTAGCGGGAGGGCGATGGGAGGGGAGCAGTACTTC.

V usage is TRBV5-4 and J usage is TRBJ1-1; D remains unclear. The germline V gene has CDR1 SGHNT and CDR2 YYREEE (reference sequence). The CDR3 covers 14 residues. Trimming left V 4 bases short and J 3 bases short, with 13 bases between. CDR3 region: CASSPPDKDTEAFF. The CDR3 nucleotides read TGTGCCAGCAGCCCCCCCGACAAGGACACTGAAGCTTTCTTT.

This clone was counted a few times. The V and J genes are TRBV4-2 and TRBJ2-2, with TRBD1 matching over 7 bases. This CDR3 is 15 amino acids long. The germline V gene has CDR1 LGHNA and CDR2 YNFKEQ. J gave up 3 bases and V 1 base, and 2 bases lay outside the gene matches. The CDR3, as DNA: TGTGCCAGCAGCCAAGCAGGGACAGACACCGGGGAGCTGTTTTTT. Translation: CASSQAGTDTGELFF.

Only a few counts were recorded for this clone. The chain couples TRBV29-1 to TRBJ2-1; 7 bases fit TRBD2. Germline trimming cut 4 bases from V and 5 bases from J; bases unmatched to any gene: 14. CDR1 is SQVTM and CDR2 is ANQGSEA in the germline V gene. The CDR3 contains 16 residues. The CDR3 DNA follows: TGCAGCGTTGGCGGGGGAGCCAGTATAATAAACAATGAGCAGTTCTTC. It yields the protein CSVGGGASIINNEQFF.

This clone was counted a few times. The chain links TRBV6-5 to TRBJ2-3, with 8 bases that match TRBD1. After removal of 5 bases from V and 7 bases from J, the junction contained 8 bases not matched to a gene. The CDR3 sequence is 14 residues long. Germline V gives CDR1 MNHEY, CDR2 SVGAGI. The CDR3 bases are TGTGCCAGCAGTCGACAGGGGAAATCCTATACGCAGTATTTT. Protein: CASSRQGKSYTQYF.

The chain's CDR3 is CASSQVAGRSTGANVLTF. As DNA, the CDR3 is TGTGCCAGCAGCCAAGTGGCGGGAAGGTCAACTGGGGCCAACGTCCTGACTTTC. The V gene is TRBV14, the J gene TRBJ2-6, with D possibly TRBD2 on 6 matching bases. The CDR3 consists of 18 residues. Trimming removed 1 base from V and 2 bases from J, with 15 bases in between. Germline CDR1 SGHDN, CDR2 FVKESK.

V and J are TRBV18 and TRBJ2-7; 9 bases align to TRBD2. The trim removed 1 base at V and 5 bases at J, leaving 3 bases unmatched. This CDR3 comprises 14 residues. The germline V gene has CDR1 KGHSH and CDR2 LQKENI. The CDR3 reads CASSPRIAGDEQYF. DNA of the CDR3: TGTGCCAGCTCACCACGGATAGCGGGAGACGAGCAGTACTTC.

This clone was found a few times. V is TRBV4-1 and J is TRBJ2-1; 12 nucleotides match TRBD2. The CDR3 runs to 16 residues. V trimming: 4 bases; J trimming: 4 bases; junction bases outside the gene matches: 5. The germline V gene encodes CDR1 MGHRA and CDR2 YSYEKL. In nucleotides, the CDR3 is TGCGCCAGCAGCCGCCTCGGACTAGCGGGGTACAATGAGCAGTTCTTC. Residues: CASSRLGLAGYNEQFF.

Concerning this clone: Distinct nucleotide sequences in the sample also encode this CDR3. This chain links TRBV20-1 with TRBJ2-7; a weak D match, TRBD2 (6 bases). CDR1 DFQATT and CDR2 SNEGSKA come from the germline V gene (reference sequence). The CDR3 sequence is 11 residues long. V shed 4 bases and J shed 6 bases, with 10 bases lying between them. The CDR3 is CSAKRGSEQYF. The CDR3 DNA is TGCAGTGCTAAACGGGGGAGCGAGCAGTACTTC.

The rearrangement joins TRBV5-1 to TRBJ2-5, with a weak D call TRBD1 (6 bases). V lost 4 bases, J lost 3 bases, and 13 bases lay in between. The CDR3 is made up of 14 amino acids. The V gene's germline CDR1 is SGHRS and CDR2 YFSETQ. CDR3 bases: TGCGCCAGCAGCCTACGGACAGAAGAAGAGACCCAGTACTTC. As protein: CASSLRTEEETQYF.

This clone was counted only a few times. The chain employs TRBV4-3 and TRBJ2-5; 7 nucleotides match TRBD2. The junction had 12 bases not matched to a gene; V was cut back by 0 bases and J by 5 bases. The CDR3 runs to 17 residues. Germline CDR1 is LGHNA and CDR2 is YSLEER. The CDR3 DNA reads TGCGCCAGCAGCCAAGAGTCAACCGAGGCGGGAGTGGAGACCCAGTACTTC. Translation: CASSQESTEAGVETQYF.

This clone was picked up a small number of times. The rearrangement uses TRBV15 and TRBJ2-3; D ambiguous. Trimming took off 11 bases at V and 0 bases at J, with 12 bases between the two ends. Per germline, CDR1 LNHNV and CDR2 YYDKDF (reference sequence). This CDR3 is 13 amino acids long. The CDR3 DNA sequence: TGTGCCTCGACTCGCGATAGCACAGATACGCAGTATTTT. Amino acid sequence: CASTRDSTDTQYF.

The rearrangement links TRBV15 to TRBJ2-1, with D uncertain. The CDR3 extends over 15 amino acids. V dropped 3 bases and J dropped 0 bases, with 9 bases sitting between them. Per the germline V gene, CDR1 is LNHNV and CDR2 is YYDKDF (reference sequence). As DNA, the CDR3 is TGTGCCACCAGCAGGAACCTAGGCTCCTACAATGAGCAGTTCTTC. Protein: CATSRNLGSYNEQFF.

V and J are TRBV11-2 and TRBJ2-1; weak D call: TRBD2 (6 bases). The V and J ends lost 2 bases and 14 bases respectively, with 13 bases between them. Germline lookup yields CDR1 SGHAT and CDR2 FQNNGV. This CDR3 has 12 amino acids. The CDR3 DNA sequence: TGTGCCAGCAGCTTATTGGAGCGGACTAAGTTCTTC. This translates into CASSLLERTKFF.

The chain is built from TRBV29-1 and TRBJ1-2; D unresolved. V was clipped by 1 base and J by 7 bases, with 13 bases between them. There are 13 residues in the CDR3. Germline V lookup: CDR1 SQVTM, CDR2 ANQGSEA. The CDR3 DNA follows: TGCAGCGTTGAAGGTCAGGAAGGTTCTGGCTACACCTTC. It is translated as CSVEGQEGSGYTF.

This chain joins TRBV18 and TRBJ2-5; the match to TRBD2 covers 7 bases. The CDR3 contains 13 residues. CDR1 is KGHSH and CDR2 is LQKENI in the germline V gene. V dropped 6 bases and J dropped 5; count of bases not matched to a gene: 6. The CDR3 sequence: CASSQREPETQYF. CDR3 bases: TGTGCCAGCTCGCAGCGGGAACCGGAGACCCAGTACTTC.

This clone was detected only a few times. The chain links TRBV18 to TRBJ2-1; D uncertain. Germline V gene data show CDR1 as KGHSH and CDR2 as LQKENI. The CDR3 runs to 16 residues. V dropped 0 bases and J dropped 4 bases, with 13 bases sitting between them. The CDR3 loop is CASSPPGSHRYNEQFF. CDR3 sequence (DNA): TGTGCCAGCTCACCACCGGGTAGCCATAGATACAATGAGCAGTTCTTC.

The chain employs TRBV27 and TRBJ2-3, with 14 bases matching TRBD2. Germline V gene lookup returns CDR1 MNHEY and CDR2 SMNVEV (reference sequence). V shed 4 bases, J shed 4 bases, and the junction held 10 bases outside the gene matches. The CDR3 length is 18 residues. DNA of the CDR3: TGTGCCAGCAGTTCCCCAGGGACTAGCGGGAGCGATGCAGATACGCAGTATTTT. The encoded protein is CASSSPGTSGSDADTQYF.